Below are 28 T cell receptor beta chains sequenced from a single sample in a study of early T cells in non-severe SARS-CoV-2 infection. In TCRdb, the 5' RACE reads were re-called with MiXCR into one record per CDR3 protein. The table records 75,000 to 95,000 distinct CDR3 sequences, approximately 16% of them present only once. Sequencing used whole blood, obtained at baseline. These receptors were obtained from an adult who was a healthcare worker with PCR-confirmed SARS-CoV-2 infection or an uninfected control (not recorded which).

The chain links TRBV19 to TRBJ2-7; D remains unclear. Trimming shortened V by 5 bases and J by 0 bases, and 20 bases separated the two germline ends. This CDR3 has 17 residues. In germline, CDR1 is LNHDA, CDR2 SQIVND (reference sequence). The chain's CDR3 is CASSPALLSTFSYEQYF. The CDR3 nucleotides are TGTGCCAGTAGTCCAGCCTTACTCAGTACATTCTCCTACGAGCAGTACTTC.

This clonotype was seen only a few times. The rearrangement joins TRBV3-1 to TRBJ2-7; no clear D. Germline V CDR1 and CDR2: LGHDT, YNNKEL (reference sequence). This CDR3 spans 14 amino acids. The V and J ends lost 0 bases and 6 bases respectively, with 12 bases between them. Here the CDR3 reads CASSQEVLYSEQYF. For the CDR3, the DNA is TGTGCCAGCAGCCAAGAGGTCTTATACTCCGAGCAGTACTTC.

This clonotype has just a few counts. This rearrangement joins TRBV2 to TRBJ2-2; D not certain. The CDR3 spans 13 residues. CDR1 is SNHLY and CDR2 is FYNNEI in the germline V gene. Trimming pared 4 bases from V and 8 bases from J, leaving 11 bases between. CDR3 bases: TGTGCCAGCAGTGTCCTCGGGCCTGGGGAGCTGTTTTTT. Its protein is CASSVLGPGELFF. The full variable domain, its missing parts supplied by reference TRBV2 and TRBJ2-2, is EPEVTQTPSHQVTQMGQEVILRCVPISNHLYFYWYRQILGQKVEFLVSFYNNEISEKSEIFDDQFSVERPDGSNFTLKIRSTKLEDSAMYFCASSVLGPGELFFGEGSRLTVL.

The chain is built from TRBV6-4 and TRBJ2-2, with a weak D call TRBD2 (6 bases). The CDR3 is 14 residues long. V lost 1 base and J 6 bases, leaving 9 bases between the germline ends. Germline CDR1 and CDR2: MRHNA and SNTAGT. In nucleotides, the CDR3 is TGTGCCAGCAGTGACTGGCGGGGCCCCGGGGAGCTGTTTTTT. Translating gives CASSDWRGPGELFF.

This clonotype was seen only a few times. The genes are TRBV9 and TRBJ2-1; 7 bases map to TRBD2. Germline V CDR1 and CDR2: SGDLS, YYNGEE. This CDR3 is 14 amino acids long. V was pared by 3 bases and J by 5 bases, with 5 bases of the junction left unmatched. The CDR3 sequence: CASSGGLVDNEQFF. The CDR3 DNA follows: TGTGCCAGCAGCGGAGGACTAGTGGACAATGAGCAGTTCTTC. Based on the CDR3 plus reference TRBV9 and TRBJ2-1, the full variable domain is DSGVTQTPKHLITATGQRVTLRCSPRSGDLSVYWYQQSLDQGLQFLIQYYNGEERAKGNILERFSAQQFPDLHSELNLSSLELGDSALYFCASSGGLVDNEQFFGPGTRLTVL.

This clonotype was seen more than once but under ten times. The V call is TRBV12-3 or TRBV12-4, the J call TRBJ2-2; TRBD2 agrees at 7 bases. This CDR3 spans 18 amino acids. The J segment lost 4 bases and the V segment lost 6 bases, leaving 17 bases of the junction unmatched. The CDR3 DNA follows: TGTGCCAGCAGCTTGGGCACGCTGACTAGCCGGGGCACCGGGGAGCTGTTTTTT. This encodes CASSLGTLTSRGTGELFF.

The CDR3 DNA reads TGTGCCAGCCCCAGACCAAATGAAAAACTGTTTTTT. Translated, it gives CASPRPNEKLFF. V is TRBV11-2 and J is TRBJ1-4, with unresolved D. The germline V gene has CDR1 SGHAT and CDR2 FQNNGV. CDR3 length: 12 residues. V lost 8 bases and J lost 5, with 9 bases in between. The full variable domain, with the rest looked up from reference TRBV11-2 and TRBJ1-4, is EAGVAQSPRYKIIEKRQSVAFWCNPISGHATLYWYQQILGQGPKLLIQFQNNGVVDDSQLPKDRFSAERLKGVDSTLKIQPAKLEDSAVYLCASPRPNEKLFFGSGTQLSVL.

J is TRBJ2-5 and V is TRBV5-1; no clear D gene. Deletions cut 4 bases from V and 9 bases from J, with 10 bases between. The length of the CDR3 is 11 residues. Germline-derived CDR1 and CDR2 are SGHRS and YFSETQ. The CDR3 DNA reads TGCGCCAGCAGCCTAGGGTTGGCCCAGTACTTC. It specifies CASSLGLAQYF. Full variable domain (missing parts from reference TRBV5-1 and TRBJ2-5): KAGVTQTPRYLIKTRGQQVTLSCSPISGHRSVSWYQQTPGQGLQFLFEYFSETQRNKGNFPGRFSGRQFSNSRSEMNVSTLELGDSALYLCASSLGLAQYFGPGTRLLVL.

J is TRBJ1-1 and V is TRBV2; D unclear. Germline values: CDR1 SNHLY, CDR2 FYNNEI. The CDR3 covers 10 residues. V was trimmed by 3 bases and J by 7 bases, leaving 3 bases between them. The CDR3 sequence: CASSDGEAFF. Written as DNA, the CDR3 is TGTGCCAGCAGTGACGGTGAAGCTTTCTTT.

The rearrangement links TRBV20-1 to TRBJ2-1, with 8 bases identical to TRBD2. Trimming removed 5 bases from V and 4 bases from J; junction bases left unmatched: 10. The CDR3 is 15 amino acids. Germline V CDR1 and CDR2: DFQATT, SNEGSKA (reference sequence). CDR3 DNA: TGCAGTGCTTCTCCTCTAGCGGGCCATTACAATGAGCAGTTCTTC. Amino acid sequence: CSASPLAGHYNEQFF.

This clonotype was found a few times. V gene TRBV29-1 combines with J gene TRBJ2-4, with D maybe TRBD2 (5 bases). Germline CDR1 is SQVTM and CDR2 is ANQGSEA. This CDR3 comprises 14 residues. V dropped 4 bases and J dropped 1 base, with 11 bases sitting between them. CDR3 bases: TGCAGCGTTGCGGGAATAAATGCCAAAAACATTCAGTACTTC. Amino acid sequence: CSVAGINAKNIQYF.

This clonotype was counted ten times or more. V and J are TRBV11-2 and TRBJ1-2; no definite D call. Trimming pared 2 bases from V and 3 bases from J, leaving 4 bases between. The CDR3 has 12 amino acids. Germline V gives CDR1 SGHAT, CDR2 FQNNGV. For the CDR3, the DNA is TGTGCCAGCAGCTTACACTACTATGGCTACACCTTC. Its protein product is CASSLHYYGYTF.

This clonotype was detected only a few times. The rearrangement links TRBV6-1 to TRBJ1-5; D might be TRBD1 (6 bases). The V gene lost 6 bases and the J gene lost 6 bases, with 21 bases spanning the gap. Germline CDR1 MNHNS, CDR2 SASEGT. The CDR3 is made up of 16 amino acids. CDR3 DNA: TGTGCCAGCAGGGAGAGACTGGGACACCCTCCTCAGCCCCAGCATTTT. Translation: CASRERLGHPPQPQHF.

This clonotype was picked up one time. The V gene is TRBV3-1, the J gene TRBJ1-3; D gene uncertain. This CDR3 region has 14 residues. From germline, CDR1 is LGHDT and CDR2 YNNKEL (reference sequence). V shed 3 bases and J shed 0 bases, with 6 bases lying between them. The CDR3 nucleotides are TGTGCCAGCAGCCAGGGCGTCTCTGGAAACACCATATATTTT. Translated, it gives CASSQGVSGNTIYF. Complete variable domain (other parts from reference TRBV3-1 and TRBJ1-3): DTAVSQTPKYLVTQMGNDKSIKCEQNLGHDTMYWYKQDSKKFLKIMFSYNNKELIINETVPNRFSPKSPDKAHLNLHINSLELGDSAVYFCASSQGVSGNTIYFGEGSWLTVV.

Points on this clonotype: One junction end does not reproduce the germline sequence, and a read error may be involved. The V and J genes are TRBV2 and TRBJ2-5; the D gene could be TRBD1 or TRBD2 (5 bases each). This CDR3 has 12 amino acids. Germline V gives CDR1 SNHLY, CDR2 FYNNEI. In DNA, the CDR3 is TGTGCCAGCAGGGGGCAGGGAGAGACCCAGCACTTC. This gives the protein CASRGQGETQHF. The whole variable domain, filled in from reference TRBV2 and TRBJ2-5, reads EPEVTQTPSHQVTQMGQEVILRCVPISNHLYFYWYRQILGQKVEFLVSFYNNEISEKSEIFDDQFSVERPDGSNFTLKIRSTKLEDSAMYFCASRGQGETQHFGPGTRLLVL.

This clonotype was seen repeatedly, ten times or more. This rearrangement joins TRBV4-2 to TRBJ1-1; D uncertain. The V gene lost 3 bases and the J gene lost 2 bases, with 13 bases spanning the gap. CDR3 length: 15 residues. The V gene's germline CDR1 is LGHNA and CDR2 YNFKEQ. The CDR3 DNA sequence: TGTGCCAGCAGCCAGGAGATATTAGACAACACTGAAGCTTTCTTT. Protein: CASSQEILDNTEAFF.

This clonotype appeared many times. The CDR3 DNA reads as TGTGCCAGCAGCAGGGGGCCCACTGAAGCTTTCTTT. Its translation: CASSRGPTEAFF. V is TRBV21-1 and J is TRBJ1-1; the table's D call, TRBD1, was not checked against the DNA. TRBV21-1 represents a pseudogene. This CDR3 contains 12 residues.

This clonotype was counted between two and nine times. The chain couples TRBV5-1 to TRBJ2-7, with 9 bases that match TRBD1. Per the germline V gene, CDR1 is SGHRS and CDR2 is YFSETQ. The CDR3 has 14 residues. Trimming took 4 bases from V and 5 from J; bases not matched to a gene: 7. The CDR3 sequence: CASSKWTGEDEQYF. DNA for the CDR3: TGCGCCAGCAGCAAATGGACAGGGGAGGACGAGCAGTACTTC.

The chain couples TRBV10-3 to TRBJ2-1, with TRBD2 matching over 14 bases. Trimming took 3 bases from V and 3 from J; bases not matched to a gene: 10. Germline V gene sequence: CDR1 ENHRY, CDR2 SYGVKD. The length of the CDR3 is 19 residues. The CDR3 DNA reads as TGTGCCATCAGTGACCTGGGGACTAGCGGGAGAAATGTCTACAATGAGCAGTTCTTC. Its translation is CAISDLGTSGRNVYNEQFF.

This clonotype was detected a few times. The chain employs TRBV6-1 and TRBJ2-1, with D tentatively TRBD1 (5 bases). Germline V lookup: CDR1 MNHNS, CDR2 SASEGT. V was cut by 2 bases and J by 8 bases, with 16 bases left in between. The CDR3 runs to 15 residues. In DNA, the CDR3 is TGTGCCAGCAGTGAAATAGGGGCCTTCATCGATGAGCAGTTCTTC. Its translation: CASSEIGAFIDEQFF.

The V and J genes are TRBV28 and TRBJ2-2, with D tentatively TRBD1 or TRBD2 (5 bases each). CDR1 MDHEN and CDR2 SYDVKM come from the germline V gene. The V end lost 8 bases, the J end lost 2 bases, and 18 bases lay between the germline ends. The CDR3 has 16 residues. The CDR3 protein is CASLEEPGPNTGELFF. The CDR3 DNA reads TGTGCCAGCCTTGAAGAACCGGGACCAAACACCGGGGAGCTGTTTTTT.

The DNA for the CDR3 is TGCGCCAGCAGCAAAACAGGGTCAGGCACTGAAGCTTTCTTT. Translating gives CASSKTGSGTEAFF. The chain joins TRBV5-1 to TRBJ1-1; D might be TRBD1 (6 bases). This CDR3 is 14 amino acids long. CDR1 and CDR2 from the germline V gene are SGHRS and YFSETQ. The V and J ends lost 4 bases and 4 bases respectively, with 14 bases between them.

This clonotype was recorded at least ten times. The rearrangement uses TRBV7-4 and TRBJ2-7; possible D gene TRBD2, 6 bases. There are 14 residues in the CDR3. V lost 4 bases and J lost 5, with 15 bases in between. The germline V gene encodes CDR1 SGHVT and CDR2 SQSDAQ. This chain's CDR3 is CASSYGLSSHEQYF. The CDR3 region has the DNA TGTGCCAGCAGCTACGGACTATCCAGCCACGAGCAGTACTTC. The variable domain in full, with the rest retrieved from reference TRBV7-4 and TRBJ2-7, is GAGVSQSPRYKVAKRGRDVALRCDSISGHVTLYWYRQTLGQGSEVLTYSQSDAQRDKSGRPSGRFSAERPERSVSTLKIQRTEQGDSAVYLCASSYGLSSHEQYFGPGTRLTVT.

This chain uses TRBV11-2 with TRBJ2-1; 8 bases match TRBD2. In germline, CDR1 is SGHAT, CDR2 FQNNGV. V was pared by 4 bases and J by 6 bases, with 8 bases of the junction left unmatched. The CDR3 runs to 15 residues. As DNA, the CDR3 is TGTGCCAGCAGCTCAAGGGCCACTAGCGGCAATGAGCAGTTCTTC. It is translated as CASSSRATSGNEQFF.

This sequence joins TRBV29-1 and TRBJ2-1, with D maybe TRBD1 (6 bases). V lost 3 bases, J lost 0 bases, and 6 bases lay in between. The length of the CDR3 is 13 residues. Germline V lookup: CDR1 SQVTM, CDR2 ANQGSEA. The CDR3 loop is CSVETGSYNEQFF. As DNA, the CDR3 is TGCAGCGTTGAGACAGGCTCCTACAATGAGCAGTTCTTC.

J is TRBJ1-6 and V is TRBV10-2; TRBD1 is a possible D gene (6 bases). The V end was cut by 7 bases, the J end by 0 bases, with 13 bases between. The CDR3 extends over 16 amino acids. Germline lookup yields CDR1 WSHSY and CDR2 SAAADI. CDR3 coding DNA: TGCGCCAGCAAGACAGGATCGAGCTCCTATAATTCACCCCTCCACTTT. It codes for CASKTGSSSYNSPLHF.

The chain employs TRBV11-2 and TRBJ2-3, with TRBD2 matching over 7 bases. This CDR3 spans 15 amino acids. The ends lost 0 bases at V and 4 bases at J; junction bases unmatched: 4. CDR1 and CDR2 from the germline V gene are SGHAT and FQNNGV. CDR3 DNA: TGTGCCAGCAGCTTAGACGCGGGAGCCGCAGATACGCAGTATTTT. Translated: CASSLDAGAADTQYF.

The chain uses TRBV9 and TRBJ2-1, with 7 nucleotides matching TRBD2. The CDR3 runs 15 residues. The germline V gene has CDR1 SGDLS and CDR2 YYNGEE. Unmatched junction bases numbered 9, after V lost 4 bases and J lost 5 bases. The CDR3 DNA is TGTGCCAGCAGCTTTACTAGCGATACCCACAATGAGCAGTTCTTC. Protein sequence: CASSFTSDTHNEQFF. The full variable domain, in which reference TRBV9 and TRBJ2-1 provide the parts outside the CDR3, is DSGVTQTPKHLITATGQRVTLRCSPRSGDLSVYWYQQSLDQGLQFLIQYYNGEERAKGNILERFSAQQFPDLHSELNLSSLELGDSALYFCASSFTSDTHNEQFFGPGTRLTVL.